The entry below describes one T cell receptor beta chain. J lost 5 bases, V lost 3 bases, and 0 bases had no gene match. CDR1 LNHDA and CDR2 SQIVND come from the germline V gene (reference sequence). CDR3 size: 15 residues. This entry is derived from a study of blood T cell repertoires in COVID-19. Overall study context: PBMCs, B-cell-depleted T cells, or T cells provided the cDNA or gDNA that made up the material.

Measured with immunoSEQ multiplex PCR; TCRdb has only the in-frame clones, and not every one. The top ten clones hold 6.5% to 10% of a sample with about 110,000 clones, 84% of them seen once. The chain combines TRBV19 with TRBJ2-1; 14 positions agree with TRBD2. This clonotype originated in an elderly woman with active or convalescent COVID-19. Sequencing was done on a sample of peripheral blood. The CDR3 here is CASSMTSGGDNEQFF. The DNA for the CDR3 is TGTGCCAGTAGTATGACTAGCGGGGGGGACAATGAGCAGTTCTTC. Full variable domain (rest looked up from reference TRBV19 and TRBJ2-1): DGGITQSPKYLFRKEGQNVTLSCEQNLNHDAMYWYRQDPGQGLRLIYYSQIVNDFQKGDIAEGYSVSREKKESFPLTVTSAQKNPTAFYLCASSMTSGGDNEQFFGPGTRLTVL.